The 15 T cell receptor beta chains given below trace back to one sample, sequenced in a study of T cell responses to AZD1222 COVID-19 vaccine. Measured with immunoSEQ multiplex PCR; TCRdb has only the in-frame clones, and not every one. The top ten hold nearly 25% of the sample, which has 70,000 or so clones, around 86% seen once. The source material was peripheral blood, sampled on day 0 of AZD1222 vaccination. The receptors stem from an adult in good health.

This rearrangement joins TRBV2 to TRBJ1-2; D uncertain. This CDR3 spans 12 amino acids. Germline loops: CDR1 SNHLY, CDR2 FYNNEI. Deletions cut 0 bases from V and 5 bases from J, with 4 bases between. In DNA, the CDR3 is TGTGCCAGCAGTGAAGCTGCGTATGGCTACACCTTC. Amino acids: CASSEAAYGYTF.

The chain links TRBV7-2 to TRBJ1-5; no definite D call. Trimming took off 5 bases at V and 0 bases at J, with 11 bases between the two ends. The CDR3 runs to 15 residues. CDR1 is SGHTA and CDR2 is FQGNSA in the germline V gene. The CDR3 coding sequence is TGTGCCAGCAGCCCCGCGTCGACTAGCAATCAGCCCCAGCATTTT. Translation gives CASSPASTSNQPQHF.

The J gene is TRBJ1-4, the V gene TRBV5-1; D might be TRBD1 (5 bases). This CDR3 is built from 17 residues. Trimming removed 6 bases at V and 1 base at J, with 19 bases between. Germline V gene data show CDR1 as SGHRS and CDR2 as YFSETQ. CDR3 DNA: TGCGCCAGCAATAGGAACCAGGGATGGGAAACTAATGAAAAACTGTTTTTT. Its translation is CASNRNQGWETNEKLFF.

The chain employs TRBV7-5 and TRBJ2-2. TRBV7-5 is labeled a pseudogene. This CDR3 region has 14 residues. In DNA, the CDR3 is TGTGCCAGAAGCTTAAATGTCCGCCCCGGGGAGCTGTTTTTT. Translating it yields CARSLNVRPGELFF.

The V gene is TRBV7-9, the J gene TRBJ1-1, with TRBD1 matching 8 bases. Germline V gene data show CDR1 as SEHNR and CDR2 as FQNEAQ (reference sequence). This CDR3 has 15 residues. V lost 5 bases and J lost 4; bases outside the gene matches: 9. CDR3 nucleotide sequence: TGTGCCAGCAGCCCTCGAGGACAGGGCTTCACTGAAGCTTTCTTT. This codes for CASSPRGQGFTEAFF.

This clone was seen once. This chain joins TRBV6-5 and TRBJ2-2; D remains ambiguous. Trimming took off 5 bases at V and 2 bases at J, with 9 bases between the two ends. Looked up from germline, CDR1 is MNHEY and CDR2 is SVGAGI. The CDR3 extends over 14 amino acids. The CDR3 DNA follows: TGTGCCAGCAGTCGTAAAGACAACACCGGGGAGCTGTTTTTT. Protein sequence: CASSRKDNTGELFF.

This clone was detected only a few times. The CDR3 DNA sequence: TGCAGCGCCCAGGACCGGGTCGGTGGGGAACTGTTTTTT. Translated: CSAQDRVGGELFF. The chain recombines TRBV29-1 with TRBJ1-4; D gene ambiguous. V was clipped by 7 bases and J by 12 bases, with 21 bases between them. The CDR3 covers 13 residues. The V gene's germline CDR1 is SQVTM and CDR2 ANQGSEA.

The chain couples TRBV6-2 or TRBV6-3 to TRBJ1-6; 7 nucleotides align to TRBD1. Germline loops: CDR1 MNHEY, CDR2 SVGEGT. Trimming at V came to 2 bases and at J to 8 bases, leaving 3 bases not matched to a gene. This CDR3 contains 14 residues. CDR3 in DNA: TGTGCCAGCAGTTACCCCACAGGGGATTCACCCCTCCACTTT. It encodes CASSYPTGDSPLHF.

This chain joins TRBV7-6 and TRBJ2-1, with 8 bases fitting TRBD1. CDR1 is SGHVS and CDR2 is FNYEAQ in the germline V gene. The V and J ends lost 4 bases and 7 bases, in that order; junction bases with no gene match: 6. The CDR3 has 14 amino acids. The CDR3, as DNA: TGTGCCAGCAGCTCCTCGACAGGGGCGAATGAGCAGTTCTTC. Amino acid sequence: CASSSSTGANEQFF.

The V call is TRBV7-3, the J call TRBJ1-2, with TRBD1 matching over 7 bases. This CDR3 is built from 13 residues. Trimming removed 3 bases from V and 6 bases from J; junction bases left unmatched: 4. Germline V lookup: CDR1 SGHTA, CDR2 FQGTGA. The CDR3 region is CASSLSGGDGYTF. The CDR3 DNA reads TGTGCCAGCAGCTTGTCAGGGGGAGATGGCTACACCTTC.

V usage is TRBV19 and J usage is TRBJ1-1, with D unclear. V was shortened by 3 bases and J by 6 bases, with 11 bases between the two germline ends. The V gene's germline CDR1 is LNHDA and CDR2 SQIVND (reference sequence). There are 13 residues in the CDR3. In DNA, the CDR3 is TGTGCCAGTAGTATGGACCCGCTGGCTGAAGCTTTCTTT. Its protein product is CASSMDPLAEAFF.

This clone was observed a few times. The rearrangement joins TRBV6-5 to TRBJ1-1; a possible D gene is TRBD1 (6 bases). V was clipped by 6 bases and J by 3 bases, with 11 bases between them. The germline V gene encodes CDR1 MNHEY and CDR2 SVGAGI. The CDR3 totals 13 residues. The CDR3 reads CASRRQEYTEAFF. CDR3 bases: TGTGCCAGCAGAAGACAGGAGTACACTGAAGCTTTCTTT.

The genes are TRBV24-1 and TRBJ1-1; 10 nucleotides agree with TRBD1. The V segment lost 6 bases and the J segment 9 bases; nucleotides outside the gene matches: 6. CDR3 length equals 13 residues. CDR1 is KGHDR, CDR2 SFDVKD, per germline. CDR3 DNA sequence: TGTGCCACCAGTTCGACAGGGGGCTCTAAAGCTTTCTTT. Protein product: CATSSTGGSKAFF.

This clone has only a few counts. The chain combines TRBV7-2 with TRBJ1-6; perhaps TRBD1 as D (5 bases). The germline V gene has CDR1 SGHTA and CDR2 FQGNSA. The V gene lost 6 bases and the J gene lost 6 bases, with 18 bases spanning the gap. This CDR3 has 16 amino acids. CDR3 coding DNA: TGTGCCAGCAGGTACAGTGGGGCGGGCCTTAATTCACCCCTCCACTTT. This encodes CASRYSGAGLNSPLHF.

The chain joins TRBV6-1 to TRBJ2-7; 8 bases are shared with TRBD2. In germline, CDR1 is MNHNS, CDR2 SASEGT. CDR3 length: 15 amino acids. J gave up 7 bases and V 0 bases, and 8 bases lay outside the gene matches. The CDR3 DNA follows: TGTGCCAGCAGTGAAGCGCTCGGACTAGCTCGGGAGCAGTACTTC. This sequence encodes CASSEALGLAREQYF.